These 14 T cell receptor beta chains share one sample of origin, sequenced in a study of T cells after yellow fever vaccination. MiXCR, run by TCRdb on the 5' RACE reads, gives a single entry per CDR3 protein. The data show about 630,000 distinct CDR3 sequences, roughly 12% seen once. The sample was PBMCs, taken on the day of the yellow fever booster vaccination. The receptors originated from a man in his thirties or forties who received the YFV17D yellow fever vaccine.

The CDR3 loop reads CASSPPRSYNSPLHF. DNA for the CDR3: TGTGCCAGCAGTCCTCCCAGGTCCTATAATTCACCCCTCCACTTT. The rearrangement joins TRBV27 to TRBJ1-6; D remains unclear. Trimming shortened V by 5 bases and J by 1 base, and 9 bases separated the two germline ends. CDR1 MNHEY and CDR2 SMNVEV come from the germline V gene (reference sequence). The CDR3 consists of 15 residues.

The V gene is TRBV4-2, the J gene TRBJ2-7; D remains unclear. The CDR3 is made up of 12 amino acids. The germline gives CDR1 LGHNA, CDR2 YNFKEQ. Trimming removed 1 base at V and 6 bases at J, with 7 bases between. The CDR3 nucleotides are TGTGCCAGCAGCCAAGCGGGTAGCGAGCAGTACTTC. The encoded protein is CASSQAGSEQYF.

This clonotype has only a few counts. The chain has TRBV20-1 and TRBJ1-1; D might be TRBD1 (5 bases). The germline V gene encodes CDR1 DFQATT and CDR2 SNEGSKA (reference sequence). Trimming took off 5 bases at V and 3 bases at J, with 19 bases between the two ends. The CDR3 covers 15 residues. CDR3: CSAASLGGEDTEAFF. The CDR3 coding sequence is TGCAGTGCTGCCAGTTTGGGGGGGGAGGACACTGAAGCTTTCTTT.

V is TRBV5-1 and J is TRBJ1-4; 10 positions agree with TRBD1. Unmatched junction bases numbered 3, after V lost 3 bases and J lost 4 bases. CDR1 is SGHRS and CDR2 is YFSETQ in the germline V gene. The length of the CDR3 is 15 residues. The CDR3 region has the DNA TGCGCCAGCAGCTCCGGACAGGGGGGTAATGAAAAACTGTTTTTT. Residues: CASSSGQGGNEKLFF.

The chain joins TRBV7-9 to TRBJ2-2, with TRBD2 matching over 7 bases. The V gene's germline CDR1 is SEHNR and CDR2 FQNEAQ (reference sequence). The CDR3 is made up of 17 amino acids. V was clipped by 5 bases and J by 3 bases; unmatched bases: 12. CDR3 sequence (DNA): TGTGCCAGCAGCCCCCTATACGGGAGGTGGGACACCGGGGAGCTGTTTTTT. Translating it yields CASSPLYGRWDTGELFF.

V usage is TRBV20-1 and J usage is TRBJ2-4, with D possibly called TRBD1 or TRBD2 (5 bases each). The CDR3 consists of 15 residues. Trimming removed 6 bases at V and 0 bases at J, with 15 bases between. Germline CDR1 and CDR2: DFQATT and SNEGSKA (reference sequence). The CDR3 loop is CSAAPWDLAKNIQYF. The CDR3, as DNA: TGCAGTGCCGCCCCGTGGGACCTAGCCAAAAACATTCAGTACTTC.

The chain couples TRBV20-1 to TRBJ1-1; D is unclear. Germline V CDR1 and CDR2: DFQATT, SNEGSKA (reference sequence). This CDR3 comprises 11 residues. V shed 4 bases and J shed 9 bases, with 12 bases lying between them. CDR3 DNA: TGCAGTGCTAACGCCCTGGGTAAAGCTTTCTTT. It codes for CSANALGKAFF.

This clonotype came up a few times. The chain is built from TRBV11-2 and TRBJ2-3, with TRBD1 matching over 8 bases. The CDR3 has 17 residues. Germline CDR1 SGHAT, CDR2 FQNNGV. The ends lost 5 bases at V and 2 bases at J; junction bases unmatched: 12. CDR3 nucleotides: TGTGCCAGCAGCGCCGGGACAGCCCAGGGGGCCACAGATACGCAGTATTTT. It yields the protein CASSAGTAQGATDTQYF. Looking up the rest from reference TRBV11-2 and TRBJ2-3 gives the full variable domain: EAGVAQSPRYKIIEKRQSVAFWCNPISGHATLYWYQQILGQGPKLLIQFQNNGVVDDSQLPKDRFSAERLKGVDSTLKIQPAKLEDSAVYLCASSAGTAQGATDTQYFGPGTRLTVL.

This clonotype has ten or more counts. CDR3 residues: CASSLTGGQHGGNEQFF. DNA of the CDR3: TGCGCCAGCAGCTTGACAGGGGGCCAACACGGTGGAAATGAGCAGTTCTTC. The V gene is TRBV5-1, the J gene TRBJ2-1; 9 positions agree with TRBD1. The CDR3 sequence is 17 residues long. Germline CDR1 reads SGHRS; CDR2 reads YFSETQ. The J segment lost 7 bases and the V segment lost 1 base, leaving 12 bases of the junction unmatched.

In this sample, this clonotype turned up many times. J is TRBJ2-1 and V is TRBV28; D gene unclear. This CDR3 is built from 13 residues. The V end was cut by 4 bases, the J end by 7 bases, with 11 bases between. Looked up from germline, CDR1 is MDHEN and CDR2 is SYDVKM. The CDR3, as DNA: TGTGCCAGCAGTTCCGGGCCTCTAAATGAGCAGTTCTTC. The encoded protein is CASSSGPLNEQFF.

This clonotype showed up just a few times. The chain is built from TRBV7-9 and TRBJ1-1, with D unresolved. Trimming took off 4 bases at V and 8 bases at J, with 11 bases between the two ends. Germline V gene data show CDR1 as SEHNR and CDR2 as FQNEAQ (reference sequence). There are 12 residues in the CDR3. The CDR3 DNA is TGTGCCAGCAGCTCCGATCGGGGAGAAGCTTTCTTT. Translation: CASSSDRGEAFF.

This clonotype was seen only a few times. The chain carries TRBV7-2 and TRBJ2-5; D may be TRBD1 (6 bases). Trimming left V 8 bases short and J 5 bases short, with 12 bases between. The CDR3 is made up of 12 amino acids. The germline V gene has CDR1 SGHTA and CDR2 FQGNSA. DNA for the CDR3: TGTGCCAGCCGGGACATGGGGGAGACCCAGTACTTC. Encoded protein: CASRDMGETQYF.

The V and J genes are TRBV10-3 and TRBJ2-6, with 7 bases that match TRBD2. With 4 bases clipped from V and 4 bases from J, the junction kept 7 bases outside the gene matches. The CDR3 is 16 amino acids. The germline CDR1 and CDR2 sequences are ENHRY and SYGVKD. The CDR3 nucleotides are TGTGCCATCAGTGGCCTGGCGGGGGAAGGGGCCAACGTCCTGACTTTC. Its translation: CAISGLAGEGANVLTF.

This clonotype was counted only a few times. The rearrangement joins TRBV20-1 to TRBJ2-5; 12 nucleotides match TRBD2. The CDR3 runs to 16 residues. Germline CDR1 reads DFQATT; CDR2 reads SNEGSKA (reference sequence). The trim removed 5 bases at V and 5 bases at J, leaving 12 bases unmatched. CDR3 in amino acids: CSASRLAGEVMETQYF. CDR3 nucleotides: TGCAGTGCTTCAAGACTAGCGGGAGAAGTAATGGAGACCCAGTACTTC.